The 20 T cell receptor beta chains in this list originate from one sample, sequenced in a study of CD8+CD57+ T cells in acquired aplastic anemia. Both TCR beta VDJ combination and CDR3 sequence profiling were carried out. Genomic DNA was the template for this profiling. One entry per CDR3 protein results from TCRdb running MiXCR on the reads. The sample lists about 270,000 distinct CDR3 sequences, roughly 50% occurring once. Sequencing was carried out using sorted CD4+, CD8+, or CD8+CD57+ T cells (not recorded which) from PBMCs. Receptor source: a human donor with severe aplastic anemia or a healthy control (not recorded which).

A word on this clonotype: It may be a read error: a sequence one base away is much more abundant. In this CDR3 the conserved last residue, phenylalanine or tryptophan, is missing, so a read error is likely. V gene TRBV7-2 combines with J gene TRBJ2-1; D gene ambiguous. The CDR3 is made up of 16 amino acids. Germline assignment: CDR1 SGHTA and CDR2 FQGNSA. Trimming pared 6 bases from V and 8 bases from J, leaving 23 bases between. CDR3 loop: CASSAYSWGNVDEQFL. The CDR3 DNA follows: TGTGCCAGCAGTGCTTATTCATGGGGAAACGTGGATGAGCAGTTCCTC.

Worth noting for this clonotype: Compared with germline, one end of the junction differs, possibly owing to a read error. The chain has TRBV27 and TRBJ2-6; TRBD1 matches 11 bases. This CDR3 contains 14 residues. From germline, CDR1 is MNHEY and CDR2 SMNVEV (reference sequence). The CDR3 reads CASSQGTGGNVLTF. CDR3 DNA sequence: TGTGCCAGCAGCCAAGGGACAGGGGGCAACGTCCTGACTTTC.

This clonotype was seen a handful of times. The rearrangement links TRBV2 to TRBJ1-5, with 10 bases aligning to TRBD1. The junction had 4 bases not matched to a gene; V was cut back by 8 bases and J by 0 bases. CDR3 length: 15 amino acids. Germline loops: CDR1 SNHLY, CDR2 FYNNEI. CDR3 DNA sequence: TGTGCCAGCGCGGGACAGGGGATTAGCAATCAGCCCCAGCATTTT. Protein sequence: CASAGQGISNQPQHF.

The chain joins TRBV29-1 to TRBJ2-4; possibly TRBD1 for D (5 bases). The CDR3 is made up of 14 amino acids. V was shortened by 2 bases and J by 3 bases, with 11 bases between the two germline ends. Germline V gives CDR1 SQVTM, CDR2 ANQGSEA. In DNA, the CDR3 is TGCAGCGTTGAACAGGGTTACGACAAAAACATTCAGTACTTC. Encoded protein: CSVEQGYDKNIQYF.

CDR3: CASRAPGQVTDTQYF. For the CDR3, the DNA is TGTGCCAGCAGGGCCCCGGGACAAGTCACAGATACGCAGTATTTT. The chain couples TRBV7-9 to TRBJ2-3; D may be TRBD1 (6 bases). CDR3 size: 15 residues. Germline CDR1 is SEHNR and CDR2 is FQNEAQ (reference sequence). V lost 6 bases and J lost 2, with 15 bases in between.

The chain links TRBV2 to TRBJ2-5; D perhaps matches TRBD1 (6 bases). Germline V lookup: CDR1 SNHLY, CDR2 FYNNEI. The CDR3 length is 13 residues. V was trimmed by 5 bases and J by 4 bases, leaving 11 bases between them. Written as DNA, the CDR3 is TGTGCCAGCAGTCAGGCAGGGGTAGAGACCCAGTACTTC. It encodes CASSQAGVETQYF.

As DNA, the CDR3 is TGCAGTGCCACGAGGGGACTTGTGGACAATGAGCAGTTCTTC. This sequence encodes CSATRGLVDNEQFF. The J gene is TRBJ2-1, the V gene TRBV20-1; maybe TRBD2 (6 bases). The CDR3 is 14 residues long. Germline V gives CDR1 DFQATT, CDR2 SNEGSKA (reference sequence). V was pared by 6 bases and J by 5 bases, with 17 bases between.

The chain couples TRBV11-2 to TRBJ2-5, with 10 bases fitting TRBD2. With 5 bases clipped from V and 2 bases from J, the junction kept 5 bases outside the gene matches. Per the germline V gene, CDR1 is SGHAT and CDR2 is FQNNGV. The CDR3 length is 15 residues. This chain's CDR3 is CASSPSGGWQETQYF. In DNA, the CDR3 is TGTGCCAGCAGCCCTAGCGGGGGTTGGCAAGAGACCCAGTACTTC. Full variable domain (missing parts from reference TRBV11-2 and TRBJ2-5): EAGVAQSPRYKIIEKRQSVAFWCNPISGHATLYWYQQILGQGPKLLIQFQNNGVVDDSQLPKDRFSAERLKGVDSTLKIQPAKLEDSAVYLCASSPSGGWQETQYFGPGTRLLVL.

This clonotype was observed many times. CDR3 loop: CASSEVGISGNTIYF. DNA of the CDR3: TGTGCCAGCAGTGAGGTTGGGATCTCTGGAAACACCATATATTTT. The chain employs TRBV6-1 and TRBJ1-3; no definite D call. The CDR3 is 15 amino acids. Trimming removed 3 bases from V and 0 bases from J, with 9 bases in between. In germline, CDR1 is MNHNS, CDR2 SASEGT.

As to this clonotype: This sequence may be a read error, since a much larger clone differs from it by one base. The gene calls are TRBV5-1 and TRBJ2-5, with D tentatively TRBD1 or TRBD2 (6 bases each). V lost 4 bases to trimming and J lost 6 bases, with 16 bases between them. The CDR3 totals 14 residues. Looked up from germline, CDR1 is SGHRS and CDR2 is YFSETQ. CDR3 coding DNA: TGCGCCAGCAGCCGGGGGCCGTATCAAAAGACCCAGTACTTC. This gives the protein CASSRGPYQKTQYF. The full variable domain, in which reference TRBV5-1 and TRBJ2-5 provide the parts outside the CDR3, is KAGVTQTPRYLIKTRGQQVTLSCSPISGHRSVSWYQQTPGQGLQFLFEYFSETQRNKGNFPGRFSGRQFSNSRSEMNVSTLELGDSALYLCASSRGPYQKTQYFGPGTRLLVL.

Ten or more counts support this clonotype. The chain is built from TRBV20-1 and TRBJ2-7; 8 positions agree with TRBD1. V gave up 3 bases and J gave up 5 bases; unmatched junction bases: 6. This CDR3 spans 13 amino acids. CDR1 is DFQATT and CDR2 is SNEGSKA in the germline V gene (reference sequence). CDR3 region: CSARGRGLHEQYF. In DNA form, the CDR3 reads TGCAGTGCTAGGGGCAGGGGGCTCCACGAGCAGTACTTC.

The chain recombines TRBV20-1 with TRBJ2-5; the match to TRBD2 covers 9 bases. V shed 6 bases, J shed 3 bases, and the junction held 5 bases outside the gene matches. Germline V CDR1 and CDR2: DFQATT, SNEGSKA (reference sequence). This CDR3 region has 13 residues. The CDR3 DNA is TGCAGTGCACCGCGGGGGGGCGAAGAGACCCAGTACTTC. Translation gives CSAPRGGEETQYF.

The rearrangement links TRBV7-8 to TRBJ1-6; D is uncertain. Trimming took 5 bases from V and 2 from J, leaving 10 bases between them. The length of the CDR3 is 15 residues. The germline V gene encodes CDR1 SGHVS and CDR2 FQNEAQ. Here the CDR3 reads CASSPDGPYNSPLHF. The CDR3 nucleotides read TGTGCCAGCAGCCCGGACGGACCCTATAATTCACCCCTCCACTTT.

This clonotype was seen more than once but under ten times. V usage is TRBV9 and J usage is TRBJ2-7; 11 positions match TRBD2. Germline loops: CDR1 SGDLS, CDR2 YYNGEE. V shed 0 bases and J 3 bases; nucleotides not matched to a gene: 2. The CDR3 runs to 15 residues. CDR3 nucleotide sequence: TGTGCCAGCAGCGTAGAAGGGACTAGCGGCTACGAGCAGTACTTC. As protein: CASSVEGTSGYEQYF.

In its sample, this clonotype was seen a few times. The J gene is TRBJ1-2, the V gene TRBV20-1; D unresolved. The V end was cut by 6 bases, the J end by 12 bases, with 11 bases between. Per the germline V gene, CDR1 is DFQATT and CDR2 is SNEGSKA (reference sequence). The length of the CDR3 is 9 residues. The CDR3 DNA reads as TGCAGTGCAGCTCCCAAGCACACCTTC. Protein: CSAAPKHTF.

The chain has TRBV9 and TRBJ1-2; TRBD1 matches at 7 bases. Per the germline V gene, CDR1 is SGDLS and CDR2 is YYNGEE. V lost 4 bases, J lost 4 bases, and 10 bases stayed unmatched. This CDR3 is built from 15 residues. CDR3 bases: TGTGCCAGCAGCCCCGGGGACAGAAATTCCTATGGCTACACCTTC. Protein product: CASSPGDRNSYGYTF.

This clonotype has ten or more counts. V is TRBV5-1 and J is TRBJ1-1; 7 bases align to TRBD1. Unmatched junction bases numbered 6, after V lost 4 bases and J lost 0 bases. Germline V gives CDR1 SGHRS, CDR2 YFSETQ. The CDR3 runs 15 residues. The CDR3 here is CASSPDRLLNTEAFF. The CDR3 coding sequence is TGCGCCAGCAGCCCGGACAGGTTATTGAACACTGAAGCTTTCTTT. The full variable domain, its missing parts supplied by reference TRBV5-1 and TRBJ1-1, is KAGVTQTPRYLIKTRGQQVTLSCSPISGHRSVSWYQQTPGQGLQFLFEYFSETQRNKGNFPGRFSGRQFSNSRSEMNVSTLELGDSALYLCASSPDRLLNTEAFFGQGTRLTVV.

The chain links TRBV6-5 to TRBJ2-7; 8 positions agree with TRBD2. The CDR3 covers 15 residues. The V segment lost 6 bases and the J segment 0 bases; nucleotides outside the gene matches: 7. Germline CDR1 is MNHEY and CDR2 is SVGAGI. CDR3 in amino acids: CASSVTGTSSYEQYF. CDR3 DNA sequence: TGTGCCAGCAGCGTAACCGGGACTAGCTCCTACGAGCAGTACTTC.

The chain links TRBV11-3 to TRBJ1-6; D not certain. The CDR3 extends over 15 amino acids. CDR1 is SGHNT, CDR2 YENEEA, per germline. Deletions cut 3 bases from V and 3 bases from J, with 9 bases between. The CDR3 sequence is CASSLGPIYNSPLHF. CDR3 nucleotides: TGTGCCAGCAGCTTGGGCCCGATCTATAATTCACCCCTCCACTTT.

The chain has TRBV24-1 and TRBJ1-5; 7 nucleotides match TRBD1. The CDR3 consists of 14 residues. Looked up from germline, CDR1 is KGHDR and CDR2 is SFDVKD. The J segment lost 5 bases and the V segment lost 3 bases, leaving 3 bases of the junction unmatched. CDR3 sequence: CATSDRQGHQPQHF. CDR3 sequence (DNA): TGTGCCACCAGTGATCGACAGGGACATCAGCCCCAGCATTTT.